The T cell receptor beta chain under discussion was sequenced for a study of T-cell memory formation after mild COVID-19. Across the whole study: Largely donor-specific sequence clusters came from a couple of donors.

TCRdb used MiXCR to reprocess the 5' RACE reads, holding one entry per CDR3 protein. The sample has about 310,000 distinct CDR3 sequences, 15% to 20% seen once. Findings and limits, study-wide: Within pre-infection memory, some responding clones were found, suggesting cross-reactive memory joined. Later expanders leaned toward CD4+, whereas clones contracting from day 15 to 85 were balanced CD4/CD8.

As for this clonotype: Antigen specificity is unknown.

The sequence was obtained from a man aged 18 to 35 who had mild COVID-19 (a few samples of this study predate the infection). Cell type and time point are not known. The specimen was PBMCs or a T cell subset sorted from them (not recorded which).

The CDR3 is CASSSPLAGVETQYF. In DNA form, the CDR3 reads TGTGCCAGCAGTTCCCCACTAGCGGGGGTTGAGACCCAGTACTTC. The J gene is TRBJ2-5, the V gene TRBV12-3 or TRBV12-4, with 11 positions matching TRBD2. The CDR3 length is 15 residues. V trimming: 4 bases; J trimming: 5 bases; junction bases outside the gene matches: 6.